The next 21 T cell receptor beta chains were all read from a single sample in a study of cytomegalovirus exposure and HLA in healthy donors. Primers: 60 Vbeta forward and 13 Jbeta reverse. The repertoire was sequenced with immunoSEQ multiplex PCR; TCRdb's copy has only in-frame clones and lacks some. Among 120,000 or so clones listed, approximately 68% were seen once. The sequenced sample consisted of PBMCs. These receptors all stem from a man aged 30 to 39 in good health and CMV-seropositive.

The chain employs TRBV9 and TRBJ2-2, with TRBD2 as a possible D gene (7 bases). This CDR3 is 16 amino acids long. V lost 1 base and J lost 2, with 12 bases in between. Germline V gene data show CDR1 as SGDLS and CDR2 as YYNGEE. CDR3 amino acids: CASSVRGGPNTGELFF. The CDR3 DNA is TGTGCCAGCAGCGTAAGGGGGGGACCTAACACCGGGGAGCTGTTTTTT.

The genes are TRBV4-1 and TRBJ2-7; 11 bases align to TRBD1. Germline CDR1 MGHRA, CDR2 YSYEKL. V gave up 0 bases and J gave up 3 bases; unmatched junction bases: 4. The CDR3 is made up of 16 amino acids. The CDR3 here is CASSQESGTGGYEQYF. Here the CDR3 DNA reads TGCGCCAGCAGCCAAGAATCCGGGACAGGGGGCTACGAGCAGTACTTC.

This clone has just a few counts. The chain recombines TRBV27 with TRBJ1-1; 7 positions match TRBD1. Germline-derived CDR1 and CDR2 are MNHEY and SMNVEV (reference sequence). This CDR3 spans 15 amino acids. J lost 0 bases, V lost 6 bases, and 7 bases had no gene match. CDR3 coding DNA: TGTGCCAGCAGACCTAGGACAGGTATGAACACTGAAGCTTTCTTT. This translates into CASRPRTGMNTEAFF.

The chain couples TRBV5-5 to TRBJ2-7, with D maybe TRBD1 (6 bases). The V gene lost 0 bases and the J gene lost 6 bases, with 10 bases spanning the gap. Germline CDR1 is SGHKS and CDR2 is YYEKEE (reference sequence). The CDR3 is 13 amino acids. The CDR3 reads CASSLAGVSEQYF. The CDR3 DNA follows: TGTGCCAGCAGCTTGGCAGGGGTCAGCGAGCAGTACTTC.

The chain uses TRBV6-1 and TRBJ1-2; 7 nucleotides align to TRBD1. CDR1 and CDR2 (germline): MNHNS, SASEGT. The CDR3 length is 14 residues. With 4 bases clipped from V and 5 bases from J, the junction kept 7 bases outside the gene matches. CDR3 sequence (DNA): TGTGCCAGCAGTGCCGTGGGGACAGAGTATGGCTACACCTTC. It codes for CASSAVGTEYGYTF.

The chain is built from TRBV9 and TRBJ2-7; TRBD2 matches at 8 bases. This CDR3 region has 14 residues. The trim removed 0 bases at V and 4 bases at J, leaving 3 bases unmatched. Germline V gives CDR1 SGDLS, CDR2 YYNGEE. The CDR3 sequence is CASSVGLASYEQYF. CDR3 nucleotides: TGTGCCAGCAGCGTAGGACTAGCGAGTTACGAGCAGTACTTC.

Only a few counts were recorded for this clone. V usage is TRBV5-1 and J usage is TRBJ2-7; 10 bases align to TRBD2. V dropped 4 bases and J dropped 0; count of bases not matched to a gene: 4. This CDR3 has 15 amino acids. Germline V gives CDR1 SGHRS, CDR2 YFSETQ. The DNA for the CDR3 is TGCGCCAGCAGCGTAGCGGGAGGCCTCTCCTACGAGCAGTACTTC. Its protein is CASSVAGGLSYEQYF.

The chain carries TRBV5-1 and TRBJ2-2; D is possibly TRBD1 (5 bases). The germline V gene has CDR1 SGHRS and CDR2 YFSETQ. The CDR3 has 14 amino acids. Trimming removed 4 bases at V and 6 bases at J, with 13 bases between. CDR3 nucleotide sequence: TGCGCCAGCAGCCTGGAAGGGGTCGCCGGGGAGCTGTTTTTT. This sequence encodes CASSLEGVAGELFF.

Here the CDR3 reads CASIPSGGVGYTF. The CDR3 DNA reads TGTGCCAGCATCCCTTCGGGGGGAGTTGGCTACACCTTC. The rearrangement uses TRBV6-5 and TRBJ1-2; D is perhaps TRBD1 (5 bases). Germline V gene sequence: CDR1 MNHEY, CDR2 SVGAGI. Trimming cost V 7 bases and J 7 bases, with 16 bases left between them. CDR3 length: 13 amino acids.

V gene TRBV5-1 combines with J gene TRBJ2-2; 7 bases line up with TRBD2. The V gene's germline CDR1 is SGHRS and CDR2 YFSETQ. There are 15 residues in the CDR3. Trimming took 2 bases from V and 6 from J; bases not matched to a gene: 7. The CDR3 bases are TGCGCCAGCAGCTTCTATGGGAGGGTCTCCGGGGAGCTGTTTTTT. Translation: CASSFYGRVSGELFF.

V gene TRBV19 combines with J gene TRBJ1-3; D not certain. V was clipped by 4 bases and J by 4 bases, with 5 bases between them. The CDR3 runs to 12 residues. CDR1 and CDR2 from the germline V gene are LNHDA and SQIVND (reference sequence). In DNA form, the CDR3 reads TGTGCCAGTAGTACTCGGGGAAACACCATATATTTT. This translates into CASSTRGNTIYF.

This clone came up a few times. The V call is TRBV2, the J call TRBJ2-3; 7 nucleotides align to TRBD2. The V segment lost 6 bases and the J segment 6 bases; nucleotides outside the gene matches: 6. From germline, CDR1 is SNHLY and CDR2 FYNNEI. The CDR3 sequence is 13 residues long. In DNA, the CDR3 is TGTGCCAGCAGCGACCTAGCGGCCGATACGCAGTATTTT. Its translation: CASSDLAADTQYF.

This sequence joins TRBV4-1 and TRBJ2-1, with 9 bases that match TRBD1. V was clipped by 3 bases and J by 5 bases; unmatched bases: 5. Germline V lookup: CDR1 MGHRA, CDR2 YSYEKL. This CDR3 is 15 amino acids long. The CDR3 DNA reads TGCGCCAGCAGCCACCCGACAGGGGGGAACAATGAGCAGTTCTTC. Encoded protein: CASSHPTGGNNEQFF.

The V and J genes are TRBV28 and TRBJ2-7, with 7 nucleotides matching TRBD2. V shed 7 bases, J shed 0 bases, and the junction held 6 bases outside the gene matches. The CDR3 has 14 amino acids. In germline, CDR1 is MDHEN, CDR2 SYDVKM. CDR3 loop: CASISGPPSYEQYF. CDR3 nucleotides: TGTGCCAGCATTAGCGGGCCCCCCTCCTACGAGCAGTACTTC.

This clone was detected only a few times. CDR3 sequence reads: CASSVGVASSYNEQFF. CDR3 sequence (DNA): TGTGCCAGCAGCGTAGGGGTTGCTAGCTCCTACAATGAGCAGTTCTTC. V is TRBV9 and J is TRBJ2-1; D gene uncertain. Trimming cost V 0 bases and J 0 bases, with 10 bases left between them. The CDR3 length is 16 residues. Germline V gene lookup returns CDR1 SGDLS and CDR2 YYNGEE. Variable domain in full (rest from reference TRBV9 and TRBJ2-1): DSGVTQTPKHLITATGQRVTLRCSPRSGDLSVYWYQQSLDQGLQFLIQYYNGEERAKGNILERFSAQQFPDLHSELNLSSLELGDSALYFCASSVGVASSYNEQFFGPGTRLTVL.

The chain uses TRBV7-2 and TRBJ1-2; 9 bases map to TRBD1. Germline lookup yields CDR1 SGHTA and CDR2 FQGNSA. This CDR3 contains 14 residues. Trimming took 5 bases from V and 4 from J; bases not matched to a gene: 5. The CDR3 bases are TGTGCCAGCAGCACCCGGGACAGGGTCTATGGCTACACCTTC. Translating gives CASSTRDRVYGYTF.

This chain joins TRBV2 and TRBJ1-3; tentative D call: TRBD1 (5 bases). Between the trimmed V and J ends, which lost 4 bases and 7 bases, there was a span of 17 bases. Germline assignment: CDR1 SNHLY and CDR2 FYNNEI. The length of the CDR3 is 15 residues. The CDR3 reads CASSGRGFVGNTIYF. In nucleotides, the CDR3 is TGTGCCAGCAGTGGACGGGGGTTTGTTGGGAACACCATATATTTT. Full variable domain (rest looked up from reference TRBV2 and TRBJ1-3): EPEVTQTPSHQVTQMGQEVILRCVPISNHLYFYWYRQILGQKVEFLVSFYNNEISEKSEIFDDQFSVERPDGSNFTLKIRSTKLEDSAMYFCASSGRGFVGNTIYFGEGSWLTVV.

The chain couples TRBV7-9 to TRBJ1-6, with 7 positions matching TRBD1. CDR1 is SEHNR and CDR2 is FQNEAQ in the germline V gene (reference sequence). This CDR3 region has 14 residues. J gave up 9 bases and V 1 base, and 3 bases lay outside the gene matches. CDR3 loop: CASSLGTGGSPLHF. CDR3 nucleotide sequence: TGTGCCAGCAGCTTAGGGACAGGTGGTTCACCCCTCCACTTT. Complete variable domain (other parts from reference TRBV7-9 and TRBJ1-6): DTGVSQNPRHKITKRGQNVTFRCDPISEHNRLYWYRQTLGQGPEFLTYFQNEAQLEKSRLLSDRFSAERPKGSFSTLEIQRTEQGDSAMYLCASSLGTGGSPLHFGNGTRLTVT.

The chain uses TRBV7-2 and TRBJ2-3; D may be TRBD2 (7 bases). CDR1 is SGHTA and CDR2 is FQGNSA in the germline V gene. Trimming took off 7 bases at V and 4 bases at J, with 24 bases between the two ends. This CDR3 has 17 residues. The CDR3 region has the DNA TGTGCCAGCACCAAACTAGGGGGGGGGTTATTGTCAGATACGCAGTATTTT. Protein product: CASTKLGGGLLSDTQYF.

In nucleotides, the CDR3 is TGTGCCAGCAGTGCCTTCGACAGGACCACTGAAGCTTTCTTT. The encoded protein is CASSAFDRTTEAFF. The chain carries TRBV6-1 and TRBJ1-1, with D possibly TRBD1 on 6 matching bases. The V and J ends lost 4 bases and 4 bases respectively, with 13 bases between them. This CDR3 has 14 amino acids. Germline lookup yields CDR1 MNHNS and CDR2 SASEGT.

This chain connects TRBV25-1 to TRBJ1-2, with TRBD1 identical over 8 bases. The CDR3 has 14 amino acids. V was pared by 2 bases and J by 8 bases, with 7 bases of the junction left unmatched. Germline CDR1 MGHDK, CDR2 SYGVNS. For the CDR3, the DNA is TGTGCCAGCAGTGAAGGGGCCAGGGGGCGAGGCTACACCTTC. Amino acids: CASSEGARGRGYTF.